Below, 25 T cell receptor beta chains from the same sample are listed, as sequenced in a study of blood T cell repertoires in COVID-19 (dated by TCRdb to about 2020). The library was generated by the immunoSEQ multiplex PCR assay. The source is immuneACCESS, and TCRdb retained only in-frame sequences with V and J called. Part of the clones is not carried over; for the studies checked, unresolved V genes explain less than half of this, and the remainder is unexplained. This sample has 150,000 or so clones in its table, and around 80% of those were observed once. Around 5% of the sample rests with the top ten. Sample: PBMCs or T cells enriched from blood (not recorded which). These receptors were collected from a man aged 65 to 85 who had been exposed to COVID-19.

The V gene is TRBV3-1 (or the pseudogene TRBV3-2), the J gene TRBJ2-3, with 8 bases lining up with TRBD2. The CDR3 has 17 amino acids. Germline V gene data show CDR1 as LGHDT and CDR2 as YNNKEL (reference sequence). J gave up 1 base and V 6 bases, and 12 bases lay outside the gene matches. CDR3 sequence reads: CASSSSSGGFGTDTQYF. CDR3 nucleotides: TGTGCCAGCAGTTCGAGCAGCGGGGGCTTCGGCACAGATACGCAGTATTTT.

The table lists this clone with a count of one. This rearrangement joins TRBV20-1 to TRBJ2-3; no clear D. Per germline, CDR1 DFQATT and CDR2 SNEGSKA (reference sequence). V was shortened by 3 bases and J by 0 bases, with 10 bases between the two germline ends. The CDR3 extends over 14 amino acids. CDR3 amino acids: CSASSSLSTDTQYF. The CDR3 nucleotides read TGCAGTGCTAGTTCGAGCCTGAGCACAGATACGCAGTATTTT.

The CDR3 spells CASVGGESPGNTIYF. CDR3 nucleotide sequence: TGTGCCAGCGTTGGAGGGGAGAGTCCTGGAAACACCATATATTTT. The chain links TRBV6-5 to TRBJ1-3; weak D call: TRBD1 (5 bases). The CDR3 is 15 amino acids. Trimming left V 8 bases short and J 2 bases short, with 16 bases between. The germline V gene has CDR1 MNHEY and CDR2 SVGAGI.

This clone has only a few counts. The sample contains more than one DNA sequence encoding this CDR3. CDR3 nucleotides: TGTGCCACCAGCAGAGGTACACCGAACTATGGCTACACCTTC. Its translation: CATSRGTPNYGYTF. The chain is built from TRBV15 and TRBJ1-2; no definite D call. Germline V gene sequence: CDR1 LNHNV, CDR2 YYDKDF (reference sequence). V shed 1 base and J shed 2 bases, with 8 bases lying between them. The CDR3 runs 14 residues.

The chain combines TRBV7-9 with TRBJ1-1, with TRBD1 identical over 7 bases. CDR1 SEHNR and CDR2 FQNEAQ come from the germline V gene (reference sequence). This CDR3 comprises 16 residues. The trim removed 2 bases at V and 1 base at J, leaving 7 bases unmatched. CDR3 in amino acids: CASSLLGGAGNTEAFF. In nucleotides, the CDR3 is TGTGCCAGCAGCTTACTAGGGGGCGCGGGGAACACTGAAGCTTTCTTT.

The V gene is TRBV5-1, the J gene TRBJ1-1; D is possibly TRBD1 (5 bases). The CDR3 extends over 14 amino acids. Trimming cost V 2 bases and J 1 base, with 9 bases left between them. Germline assignment: CDR1 SGHRS and CDR2 YFSETQ. This chain's CDR3 is CASSLYGGNTEAFF. The CDR3 DNA reads TGCGCCAGCAGCTTATACGGGGGGAACACTGAAGCTTTCTTT. The variable domain in full, with the rest retrieved from reference TRBV5-1 and TRBJ1-1, is KAGVTQTPRYLIKTRGQQVTLSCSPISGHRSVSWYQQTPGQGLQFLFEYFSETQRNKGNFPGRFSGRQFSNSRSEMNVSTLELGDSALYLCASSLYGGNTEAFFGQGTRLTVV.

The chain links TRBV18 to TRBJ2-6; 11 bases match TRBD1. The V and J ends lost 4 bases and 2 bases, in that order; junction bases with no gene match: 7. This CDR3 contains 18 residues. The germline V gene encodes CDR1 KGHSH and CDR2 LQKENI. CDR3 loop: CASSQGQGVSPGANVLTF. In DNA, the CDR3 is TGTGCCAGCTCACAGGGACAGGGGGTTTCTCCTGGGGCCAACGTCCTGACTTTC.

The genes are TRBV30 and TRBJ2-3, with 7 bases fitting TRBD1. CDR3 length equals 14 residues. V lost 3 bases, J lost 2 bases, and 5 bases stayed unmatched. Germline V lookup: CDR1 GTSNPN, CDR2 SVGIG (reference sequence). In DNA form, the CDR3 reads TGTGCCTGGAGGGGACAGATACTCACAGATACGCAGTATTTT. This translates into CAWRGQILTDTQYF.

The chain couples TRBV28 to TRBJ1-1, with 9 positions matching TRBD1. CDR1 MDHEN and CDR2 SYDVKM come from the germline V gene. J lost 1 base, V lost 4 bases, and 4 bases had no gene match. The CDR3 extends over 15 amino acids. As DNA, the CDR3 is TGTGCCAGCAGTTCCCCGGGACAGGGGAACACTGAAGCTTTCTTT. Translating gives CASSSPGQGNTEAFF.

The chain has TRBV2 and TRBJ2-7; TRBD2 agrees at 7 bases. Germline CDR1 and CDR2: SNHLY and FYNNEI. This CDR3 region has 15 residues. The trim removed 7 bases at V and 1 base at J, leaving 10 bases unmatched. The CDR3 loop is CASTASGGGSYEQYF. CDR3 bases: TGTGCCAGCACGGCGTCCGGCGGGGGATCCTACGAGCAGTACTTC.

V is TRBV7-2 and J is TRBJ1-2, with D uncertain. Germline V gene data show CDR1 as SGHTA and CDR2 as FQGNSA. The CDR3 extends over 14 amino acids. Deletions cut 3 bases from V and 6 bases from J, with 14 bases between. For the CDR3, the DNA is TGTGCCAGCAGCTTTGGGTTCGCAAGCGATGGCTACACCTTC. As protein: CASSFGFASDGYTF.

This chain uses TRBV6-5 with TRBJ2-7; 8 bases agree with TRBD1. J was trimmed by 3 bases and V by 7 bases; bases with no gene match: 5. The length of the CDR3 is 13 residues. Per the germline V gene, CDR1 is MNHEY and CDR2 is SVGAGI. The CDR3 region is CASTYGQGYEQYF. DNA of the CDR3: TGTGCCAGCACCTATGGACAGGGCTACGAGCAGTACTTC.

The genes are TRBV4-2 and TRBJ2-3; TRBD2 aligns across 8 bases. V lost 1 base and J lost 2; bases outside the gene matches: 11. Looked up from germline, CDR1 is LGHNA and CDR2 is YNFKEQ. This CDR3 comprises 18 residues. In DNA form, the CDR3 reads TGTGCCAGCAGCCAAGTACGGGCACGGGGGGGCATCACAGATACGCAGTATTTT. This codes for CASSQVRARGGITDTQYF.

The chain employs TRBV7-9 and TRBJ2-5; a weak D match, TRBD1 (5 bases). The CDR3 runs to 13 residues. From germline, CDR1 is SEHNR and CDR2 FQNEAQ (reference sequence). Trimming removed 7 bases at V and 5 bases at J, with 14 bases between. CDR3 residues: CASKIKGWETQYF. The CDR3 bases are TGTGCCAGCAAGATTAAGGGGTGGGAGACCCAGTACTTC.

The J gene is TRBJ2-4, the V gene TRBV28; TRBD2 aligns across 7 bases. Trimming cost V 5 bases and J 9 bases; bases outside gene matches: 7. This CDR3 is built from 13 residues. From germline, CDR1 is MDHEN and CDR2 SYDVKM. The CDR3: CASSLASSGIQYF. The CDR3 nucleotides are TGTGCCAGCAGTCTAGCGTCTAGCGGCATTCAGTACTTC.

The chain links TRBV25-1 to TRBJ1-1; 11 bases align to TRBD1. CDR1 and CDR2 from the germline V gene are MGHDK and SYGVNS. The CDR3 sequence is 16 residues long. Trimming took 1 base from V and 4 from J; bases not matched to a gene: 5. The CDR3 here is CASSELLGTGGTEAFF. The CDR3 nucleotides are TGTGCCAGCAGTGAATTATTAGGGACAGGGGGCACTGAAGCTTTCTTT. The full variable domain, its missing parts supplied by reference TRBV25-1 and TRBJ1-1, is EADIYQTPRYLVIGTGKKITLECSQTMGHDKMYWYQQDPGMELHLIHYSYGVNSTEKGDLSSESTVSRIRTEHFPLTLESARPSHTSQYLCASSELLGTGGTEAFFGQGTRLTVV.

The chain uses TRBV30 and TRBJ1-1, with D maybe TRBD1 (5 bases). Germline V gives CDR1 GTSNPN, CDR2 SVGIG (reference sequence). Trimming took 0 bases from V and 10 from J, leaving 9 bases between them. The CDR3 sequence is 11 residues long. The CDR3 DNA reads TGTGCCTGGAGTGTGGGGGGGGTAGCTTTCTTT. Encoded protein: CAWSVGGVAFF.

This chain links TRBV7-3 with TRBJ2-3; 14 bases line up with TRBD2. Germline V gene sequence: CDR1 SGHTA, CDR2 FQGTGA. The CDR3 runs 18 residues. V trimming: 5 bases; J trimming: 0 bases; junction bases outside the gene matches: 7. CDR3 coding DNA: TGTGCCAGCAGCCTAGGACTAGCGGGGGGACCTAGCACAGATACGCAGTATTTT. It specifies CASSLGLAGGPSTDTQYF.

This clone was picked up one time. The rearrangement joins TRBV7-9 to TRBJ1-2, with TRBD1 as a possible D gene (5 bases). CDR1 SEHNR and CDR2 FQNEAQ come from the germline V gene (reference sequence). V shed 1 base and J shed 2 bases, with 11 bases lying between them. The CDR3 extends over 15 amino acids. The CDR3 region is CASSLVGQGNYGYTF. In nucleotides, the CDR3 is TGTGCCAGCAGCTTAGTTGGGCAGGGAAACTATGGCTACACCTTC. Combining the CDR3 with reference TRBV7-9 and TRBJ1-2 gives the whole variable domain DTGVSQNPRHKITKRGQNVTFRCDPISEHNRLYWYRQTLGQGPEFLTYFQNEAQLEKSRLLSDRFSAERPKGSFSTLEIQRTEQGDSAMYLCASSLVGQGNYGYTFGSGTRLTVV.

The chain employs TRBV19 and TRBJ1-4; 10 bases fit TRBD1. The CDR3 sequence is 14 residues long. V lost 9 bases and J lost 8; bases outside the gene matches: 9. Germline V gene sequence: CDR1 LNHDA, CDR2 SQIVND (reference sequence). The CDR3 here is CASSDGTGVEKLFF. As DNA, the CDR3 is TGTGCCAGCAGTGACGGGACAGGGGTAGAAAAACTGTTTTTT.

This clone was detected once. The genes are TRBV27 and TRBJ1-1; TRBD1 matches at 9 bases. The CDR3 contains 15 residues. Losses at the gene ends were 4 bases for V and 5 bases for J; bases not matched to a gene: 8. CDR1 and CDR2 (germline): MNHEY, SMNVEV (reference sequence). CDR3 nucleotides: TGTGCCAGCAGTTCTCTCGGACAGGGGCGTACTGAAGCTTTCTTT. Its protein is CASSSLGQGRTEAFF.

The rearrangement joins TRBV6-2 or TRBV6-3 to TRBJ1-2; D is ambiguous. V dropped 5 bases and J dropped 2 bases, with 12 bases sitting between them. Germline values: CDR1 MNHEY, CDR2 SVGEGT. The CDR3 totals 14 residues. Written as DNA, the CDR3 is TGTGCCAGCAGTCCAGCAGGTCGGAACTATGGCTACACCTTC. Its protein product is CASSPAGRNYGYTF.

This clone was counted a single time. J is TRBJ1-1 and V is TRBV3-1 (or the pseudogene TRBV3-2); 9 bases agree with TRBD1. J gave up 7 bases and V 2 bases, and 2 bases lay outside the gene matches. Germline CDR1 LGHDT, CDR2 YNNKEL (reference sequence). The CDR3 contains 13 residues. In DNA form, the CDR3 reads TGTGCCAGCAGCCAAACAGGGGGCGGTGAAGCTTTCTTT. Translating it yields CASSQTGGGEAFF.

Here the CDR3 DNA reads TGTGCCAGCAGCTTAGGAGGCAGGGGAGGCAATCAGCCCCAGCATTTT. The encoded protein is CASSLGGRGGNQPQHF. V gene TRBV7-9 combines with J gene TRBJ1-5; maybe TRBD1 (6 bases). CDR1 SEHNR and CDR2 FQNEAQ come from the germline V gene (reference sequence). CDR3 size: 16 residues. V lost 1 base and J 2 bases, leaving 12 bases between the germline ends.

The rearrangement joins TRBV28 to TRBJ1-3; possibly TRBD1 for D (6 bases). V was clipped by 3 bases and J by 4 bases, with 7 bases between them. Germline V gene sequence: CDR1 MDHEN, CDR2 SYDVKM. This CDR3 comprises 13 residues. CDR3 protein: CASSFTGGNTIYF. The CDR3 DNA reads as TGTGCCAGCAGTTTTACAGGGGGAAACACCATATATTTT.